This TCR beta chain was sequenced for a study of long-term antiretroviral therapy in people with HIV (dated by TCRdb to 2021 to 2024). General notes on the study: The earliest samples were collected about a decade before the 2015 WHO recommendation for immediate ART, when ART was typically delayed until CD4 counts fell. This retrospective serial study examined whether starting ART and sustained HIV suppression were associated with changes in the composition and diversity of the TRB repertoire in peripheral blood. The cohort contributed about 190 cryopreserved PBMC samples from about 29 adults with confirmed HIV infection, collected serially over a mean of around six years (range 1-12). Of the approximately 30 participants with HIV, fewer than twelve were female. No cross-contamination during QIAcube processing turned up in test extractions that ran a monoclonal T-cell line alongside 25 to 35 polyclonal samples.

Inclusion was restricted to participants for whom at least one PBMC sample before ART initiation and at least two post-ART samples were available. All participants with HIV were treated in the United States of America. Before DNA extraction, cryopreserved samples of roughly 1-11 million PBMC were thawed and then washed. At the time of the earliest PBMC sample, participants with HIV were aged between about 20 and 55 years. Each participant contributed PBMC samples from 1-4 timepoints before ART initiation and 2-8 timepoints after ART initiation, with a median of 7 samples. Serial HIV viral load, CD4+ T-cell count, ART history and demographic data were obtained for every participant. Using a Qiagen kit on a QIAcube, genomic DNA was extracted from unsorted PBMC, with samples processed in batches of 12. Broader findings and caveats from the paper: The repertoire was dominated across all time points by expanded TRB clones identified before ART initiation, although this dominance was seen to fluctuate and to decrease in many PLHIV after ART. Because PBMC availability was limited, only the TCR beta chain was sequenced, with no alpha chain pairing. ART initiation was associated with a significant increase in TRB diversity, but diversity stayed significantly below transplant donor controls even after long-term ART. Compared with controls, HIV repertoires had narrower CDR3 length ranges, and the network structure pointed to an antigen-experienced repertoire that shifted only slightly toward naive after ART. Because pre-ART samples had limited cell numbers, unsorted PBMC were profiled rather than sorted CD4+ and CD8+ T cells. The samples span the years 2004 to 2017, and the ART regimens used at that time may not be as effective as current regimens. Inferences about post-ART repertoire changes are limited because no data were available on ART adherence, viral resistance or therapy changes.

The immunoSEQ hsTCRB v3.0 assay was used at survey level resolution to sequence the TRB variable region. The target sequencing depth for TRB was 40,000-50,000 T-cell genomes per sample. Pooled TRB libraries were sequenced on an Illumina MiSeq with a v3 150-cycle kit. As for the authors' bioinformatics: Repertoire analysis was run in R within a reproducible Nextflow workflow that covered QC, data transformation and analysis. LymphoSeq2, an R package for exploring AIRR-Seq data, was used to implement custom analyses. A handful of samples yielding fewer than 5000 total TRB sequences were excluded, leaving roughly 200 analyzed HIV repertoires. Of the roughly 190 retained HIV repertoires, 55 to 60 were collected before and roughly 130 after ART initiation. Repertoires were downsampled to 5000 TRB nucleotide sequences, and summary statistics were averaged over 100 downsampling iterations. TRB sequences were retained for analysis only if CDR3 regions of at least seven amino acids were present. Diversity was measured with a Shannon entropy-derived clonality score and the Gini coefficient. In repertoire networks, the top 5000 CDR3 amino acid sequences were linked whenever an edit distance of one separated two sequences. For TRB CDR3 amino acid sequences, antigen specificity groups and MHC restriction were predicted with GLIPH2. To flag known CMV, EBV, HIV or tissue antigen associations, CDR3 amino acid sequences were matched against VDJdb and McPAS-TCR. Pre-ART, post-ART and control groups were compared with Wilcoxon signed-rank tests and Holm-Bonferroni correction. Here the immuneACCESS table is served through TCRdb, limited to in-frame sequences with V and J called. Missing clones are a known gap in these copies; in checked studies unresolved V genes cover under half, and the rest lacks a known reason. The DNA gave D and trimming, while V, J and clone size come from that table. Here the sample has tens of thousands of clones; 84% occur a single time. Jointly, the top ten make up about a fifth of the sample.

Comments on this clone: Its target antigen remains unknown. Per-nucleotide qualities are absent, and no much larger clonotype sits a single base away.

V loses 5 bases of germline sequence and J loses 4 bases, and the interval between the two ends is 13 bases. Including cysteine and phenylalanine, the CDR3 has 14 amino acids. Just the 42-base CDR3 DNA is kept, in frame starting at base 1. The CDR1 and CDR2 encoded by the germline V gene are SGHTA and FQGNSA. Sample: unsorted PBMCs, taken 0.1 years before starting antiretroviral therapy. The receptor was isolated from a young man with HIV. The receptor chain draws on TRBV7-2 and TRBJ2-3; the D region is possibly TRBD1 or TRBD2, each matching across 5 bases. The sequenced DNA: TGTGCCAGCAGCCTGACGGGGCTGGCAGATACGCAGTATTTT. Its protein reads: CASSLTGLADTQYF.